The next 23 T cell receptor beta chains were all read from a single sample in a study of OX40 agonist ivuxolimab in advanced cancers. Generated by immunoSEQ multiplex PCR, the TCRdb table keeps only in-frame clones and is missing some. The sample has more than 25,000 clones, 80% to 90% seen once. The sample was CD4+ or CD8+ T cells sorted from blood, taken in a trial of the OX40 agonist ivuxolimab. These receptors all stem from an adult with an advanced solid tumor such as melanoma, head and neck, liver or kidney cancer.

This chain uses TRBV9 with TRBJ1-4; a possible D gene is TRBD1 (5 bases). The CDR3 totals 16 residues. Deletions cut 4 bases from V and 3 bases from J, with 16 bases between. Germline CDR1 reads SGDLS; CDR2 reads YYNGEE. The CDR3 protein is CASSPNLGTSNEKLFF. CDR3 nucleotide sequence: TGTGCCAGCAGCCCAAATCTGGGGACCTCTAATGAAAAACTGTTTTTT.

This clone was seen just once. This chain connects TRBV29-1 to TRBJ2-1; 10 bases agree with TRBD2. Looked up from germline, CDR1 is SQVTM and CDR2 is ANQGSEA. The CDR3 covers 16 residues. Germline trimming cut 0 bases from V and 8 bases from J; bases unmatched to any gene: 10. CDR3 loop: CSVEDLEREGLYEQFF. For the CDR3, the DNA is TGCAGCGTTGAAGACCTGGAGCGGGAGGGCCTGTATGAGCAGTTCTTC.

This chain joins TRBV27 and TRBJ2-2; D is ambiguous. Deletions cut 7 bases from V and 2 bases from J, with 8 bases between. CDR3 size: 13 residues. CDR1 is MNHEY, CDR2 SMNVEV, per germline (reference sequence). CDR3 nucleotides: TGTGCCAGCAACACAGATAACACCGGGGAGCTGTTTTTT. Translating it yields CASNTDNTGELFF.

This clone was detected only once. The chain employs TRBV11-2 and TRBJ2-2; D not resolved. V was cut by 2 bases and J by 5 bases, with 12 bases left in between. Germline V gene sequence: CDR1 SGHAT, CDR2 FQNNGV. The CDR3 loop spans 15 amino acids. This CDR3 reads CASSLRSSETGELFF. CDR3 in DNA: TGTGCCAGCAGCTTAAGGTCGTCGGAGACCGGGGAGCTGTTTTTT. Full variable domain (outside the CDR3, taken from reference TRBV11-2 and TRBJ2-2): EAGVAQSPRYKIIEKRQSVAFWCNPISGHATLYWYQQILGQGPKLLIQFQNNGVVDDSQLPKDRFSAERLKGVDSTLKIQPAKLEDSAVYLCASSLRSSETGELFFGEGSRLTVL.

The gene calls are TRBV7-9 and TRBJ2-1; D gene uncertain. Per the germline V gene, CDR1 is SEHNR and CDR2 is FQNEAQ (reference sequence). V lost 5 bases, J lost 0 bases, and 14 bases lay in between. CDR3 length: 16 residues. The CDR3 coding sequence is TGTGCCAGCAGCCCCCAGGACCTAAGCTCCTACAATGAGCAGTTCTTC. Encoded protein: CASSPQDLSSYNEQFF.

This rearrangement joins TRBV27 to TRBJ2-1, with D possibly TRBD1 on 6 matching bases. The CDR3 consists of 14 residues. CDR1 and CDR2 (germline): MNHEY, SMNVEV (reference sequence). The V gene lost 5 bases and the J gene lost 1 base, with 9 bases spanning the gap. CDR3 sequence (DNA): TGTGCCAGCAGTCTAGGGGGTTCCTACAATGAGCAGTTCTTC. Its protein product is CASSLGGSYNEQFF.

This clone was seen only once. DNA for the CDR3: TGTGCCAGCAGTTGGGACACTCATCAGCCCCAGCATTTT. It yields the protein CASSWDTHQPQHF. The J gene is TRBJ1-5, the V gene TRBV7-6, with a possible D match to TRBD1 (6 bases). V lost 6 bases and J lost 5, with 11 bases in between. The CDR3 totals 13 residues. Germline V gene data show CDR1 as SGHVS and CDR2 as FNYEAQ.

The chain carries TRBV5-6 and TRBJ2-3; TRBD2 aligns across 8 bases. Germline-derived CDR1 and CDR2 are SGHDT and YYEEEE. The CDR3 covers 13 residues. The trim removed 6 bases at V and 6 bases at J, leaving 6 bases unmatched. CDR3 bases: TGTGCCAGCATCCCTCCGGGGGGGGATACGCAGTATTTT. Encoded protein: CASIPPGGDTQYF.

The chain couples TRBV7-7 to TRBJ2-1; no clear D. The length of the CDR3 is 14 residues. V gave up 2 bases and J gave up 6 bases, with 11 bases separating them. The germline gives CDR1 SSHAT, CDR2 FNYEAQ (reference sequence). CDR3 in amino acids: CASSLNLKRNEQFF. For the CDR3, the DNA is TGTGCCAGCAGCTTAAACCTAAAACGCAATGAGCAGTTCTTC.

CDR3 in amino acids: CASSVVSGGIMNTEAFF. The CDR3, as DNA: TGTGCCAGCAGCGTAGTCTCCGGGGGCATCATGAACACTGAAGCTTTCTTT. This chain links TRBV9 with TRBJ1-1; D perhaps matches TRBD1 (6 bases). V shed 0 bases and J shed 0 bases, with 15 bases lying between them. Germline loops: CDR1 SGDLS, CDR2 YYNGEE. The CDR3 has 17 amino acids.

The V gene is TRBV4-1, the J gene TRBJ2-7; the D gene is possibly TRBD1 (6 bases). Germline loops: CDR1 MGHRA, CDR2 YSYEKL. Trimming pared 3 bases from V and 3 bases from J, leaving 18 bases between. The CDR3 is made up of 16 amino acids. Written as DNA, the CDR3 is TGCGCCAGCAGCCAGAACCTGATGGGGGCGGGCTACGAGCAGTACTTC. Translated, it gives CASSQNLMGAGYEQYF.

The CDR3 is CSVTLGAGELFF. The CDR3 region has the DNA TGCAGCGTTACCTTGGGGGCCGGGGAGCTGTTTTTT. The V gene is TRBV29-1, the J gene TRBJ2-2; D is tentatively TRBD1 or TRBD2 (5 bases each). Germline CDR1 is SQVTM and CDR2 is ANQGSEA. V was trimmed by 5 bases and J by 6 bases, leaving 10 bases between them. This CDR3 comprises 12 residues.

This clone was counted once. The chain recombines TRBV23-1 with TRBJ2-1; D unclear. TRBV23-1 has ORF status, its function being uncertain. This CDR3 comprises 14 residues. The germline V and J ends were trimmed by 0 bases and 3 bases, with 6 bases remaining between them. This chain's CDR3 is CASSQSSDYNEQFF. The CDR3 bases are TGCGCCAGCAGTCAATCGAGCGACTACAATGAGCAGTTCTTC.

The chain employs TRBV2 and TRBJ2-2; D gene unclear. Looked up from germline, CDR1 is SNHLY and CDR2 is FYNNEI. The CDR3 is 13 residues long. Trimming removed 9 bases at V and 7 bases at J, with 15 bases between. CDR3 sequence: CARVERASGELFF. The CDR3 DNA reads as TGTGCCAGGGTAGAAAGGGCCAGCGGGGAGCTGTTTTTT.

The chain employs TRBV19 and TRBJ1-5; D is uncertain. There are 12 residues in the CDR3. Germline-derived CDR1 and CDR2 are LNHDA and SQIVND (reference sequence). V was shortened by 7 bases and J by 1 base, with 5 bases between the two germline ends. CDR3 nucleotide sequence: TGTGCCAGTAATGGGAGCAATCAGCCCCAGCATTTT. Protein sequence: CASNGSNQPQHF. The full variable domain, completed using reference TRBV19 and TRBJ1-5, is DGGITQSPKYLFRKEGQNVTLSCEQNLNHDAMYWYRQDPGQGLRLIYYSQIVNDFQKGDIAEGYSVSREKKESFPLTVTSAQKNPTAFYLCASNGSNQPQHFGDGTRLSIL.

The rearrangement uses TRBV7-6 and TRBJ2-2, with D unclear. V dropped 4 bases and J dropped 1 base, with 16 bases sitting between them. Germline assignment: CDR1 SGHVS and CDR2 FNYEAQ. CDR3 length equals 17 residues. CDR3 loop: CASSSTSGIRNTGELFF. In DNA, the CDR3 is TGTGCCAGCAGCTCCACTTCGGGTATTAGGAACACCGGGGAGCTGTTTTTT.

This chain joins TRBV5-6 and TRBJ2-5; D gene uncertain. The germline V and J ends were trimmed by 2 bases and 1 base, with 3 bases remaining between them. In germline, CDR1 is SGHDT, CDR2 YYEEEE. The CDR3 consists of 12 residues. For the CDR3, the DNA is TGTGCCAGCAGCTTTCTCCAAGAGACCCAGTACTTC. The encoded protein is CASSFLQETQYF.

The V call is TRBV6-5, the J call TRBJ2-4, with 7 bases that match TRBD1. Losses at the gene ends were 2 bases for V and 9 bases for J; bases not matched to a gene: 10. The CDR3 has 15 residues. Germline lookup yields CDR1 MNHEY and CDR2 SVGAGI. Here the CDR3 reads CASSYGTELSGIQYF. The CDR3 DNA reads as TGTGCCAGCAGTTACGGGACAGAGCTTTCGGGCATTCAGTACTTC.

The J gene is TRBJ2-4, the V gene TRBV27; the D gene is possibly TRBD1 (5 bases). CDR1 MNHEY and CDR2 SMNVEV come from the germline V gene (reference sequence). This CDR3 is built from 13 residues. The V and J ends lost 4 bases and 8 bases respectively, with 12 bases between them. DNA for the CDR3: TGTGCCAGCAGTTCTTCAGGGATTGACATTCAGTACTTC. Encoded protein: CASSSSGIDIQYF.

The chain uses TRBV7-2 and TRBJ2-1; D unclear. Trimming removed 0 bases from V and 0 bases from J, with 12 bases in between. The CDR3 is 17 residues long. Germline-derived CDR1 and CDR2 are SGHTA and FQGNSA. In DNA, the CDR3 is TGTGCCAGCAGCTTAGCGAGTGGAGAGAGCTCCTACAATGAGCAGTTCTTC. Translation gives CASSLASGESSYNEQFF. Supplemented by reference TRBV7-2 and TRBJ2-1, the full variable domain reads GAGVSQSPSNKVTEKGKDVELRCDPISGHTALYWYRQSLGQGLEFLIYFQGNSAPDKSGLPSDRFSAERTGGSVSTLTIQRTQQEDSAVYLCASSLASGESSYNEQFFGPGTRLTVL.

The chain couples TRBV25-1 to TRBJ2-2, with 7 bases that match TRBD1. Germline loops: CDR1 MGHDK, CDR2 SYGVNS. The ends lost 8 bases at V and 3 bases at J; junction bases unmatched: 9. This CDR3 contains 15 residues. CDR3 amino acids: CASGLGTGDTGELFF. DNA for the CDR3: TGTGCCAGCGGATTAGGAACAGGGGACACCGGGGAGCTGTTTTTT.

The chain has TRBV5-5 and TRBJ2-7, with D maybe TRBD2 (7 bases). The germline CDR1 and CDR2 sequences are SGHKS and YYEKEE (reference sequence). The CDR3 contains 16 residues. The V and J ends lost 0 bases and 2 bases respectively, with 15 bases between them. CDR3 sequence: CASSLGAAGAAYEQYF. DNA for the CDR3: TGTGCCAGCAGCTTGGGAGCCGCGGGGGCCGCCTACGAGCAGTACTTC.

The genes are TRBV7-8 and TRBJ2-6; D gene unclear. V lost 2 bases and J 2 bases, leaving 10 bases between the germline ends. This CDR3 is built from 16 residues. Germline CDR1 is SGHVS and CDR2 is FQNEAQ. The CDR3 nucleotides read TGTGCCAGCAGCTTACTGGGGATCGCTGGGGCCAACGTCCTGACTTTC. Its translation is CASSLLGIAGANVLTF.